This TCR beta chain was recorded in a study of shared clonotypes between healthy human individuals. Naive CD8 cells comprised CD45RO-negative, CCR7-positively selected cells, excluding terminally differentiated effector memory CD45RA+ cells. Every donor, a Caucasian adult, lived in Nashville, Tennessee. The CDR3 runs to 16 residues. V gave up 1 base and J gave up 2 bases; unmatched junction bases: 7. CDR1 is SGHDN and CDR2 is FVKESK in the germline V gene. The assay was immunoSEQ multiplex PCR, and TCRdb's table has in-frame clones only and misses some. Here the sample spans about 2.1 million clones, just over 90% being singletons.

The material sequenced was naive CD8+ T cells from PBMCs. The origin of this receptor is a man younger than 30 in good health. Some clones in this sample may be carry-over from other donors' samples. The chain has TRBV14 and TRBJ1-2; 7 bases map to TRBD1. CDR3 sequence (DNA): TGTGCCAGCAGCCAAGGGTATAGGGGGCGGAACTATGGCTACACCTTC. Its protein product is CASSQGYRGRNYGYTF.